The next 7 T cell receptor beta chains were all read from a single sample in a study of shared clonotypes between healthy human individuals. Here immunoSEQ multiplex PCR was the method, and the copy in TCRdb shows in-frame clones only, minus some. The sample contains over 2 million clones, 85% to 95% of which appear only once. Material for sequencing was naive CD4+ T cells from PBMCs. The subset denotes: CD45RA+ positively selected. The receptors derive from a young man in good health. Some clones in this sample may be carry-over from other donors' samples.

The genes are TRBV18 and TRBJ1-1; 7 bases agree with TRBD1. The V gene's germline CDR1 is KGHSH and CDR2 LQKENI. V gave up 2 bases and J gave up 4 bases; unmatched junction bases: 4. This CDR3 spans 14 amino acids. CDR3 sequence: CASSPSRGPTEAFF. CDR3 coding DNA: TGTGCCAGCTCACCATCGAGGGGGCCCACTGAAGCTTTCTTT.

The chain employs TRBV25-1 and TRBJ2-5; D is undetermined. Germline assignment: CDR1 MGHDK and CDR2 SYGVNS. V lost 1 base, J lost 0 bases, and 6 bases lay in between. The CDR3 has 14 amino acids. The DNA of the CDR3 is TGTGCCAGCAGTGAATTGACGTACCAAGAGACCCAGTACTTC. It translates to CASSELTYQETQYF. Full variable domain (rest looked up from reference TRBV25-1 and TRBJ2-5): EADIYQTPRYLVIGTGKKITLECSQTMGHDKMYWYQQDPGMELHLIHYSYGVNSTEKGDLSSESTVSRIRTEHFPLTLESARPSHTSQYLCASSELTYQETQYFGPGTRLLVL.

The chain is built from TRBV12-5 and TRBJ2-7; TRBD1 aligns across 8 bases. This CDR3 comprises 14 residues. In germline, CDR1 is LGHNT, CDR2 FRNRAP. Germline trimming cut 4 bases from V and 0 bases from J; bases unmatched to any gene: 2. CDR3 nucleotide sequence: TGTGCTAGTGGTTCAGGGGGCGCCTCCTACGAGCAGTACTTC. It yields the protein CASGSGGASYEQYF. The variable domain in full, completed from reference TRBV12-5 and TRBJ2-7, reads DARVTQTPRHKVTEMGQEVTMRCQPILGHNTVFWYRQTMMQGLELLAYFRNRAPLDDSGMPKDRFSAEMPDATLATLKIQPSEPRDSAVYFCASGSGGASYEQYFGPGTRLTVT.

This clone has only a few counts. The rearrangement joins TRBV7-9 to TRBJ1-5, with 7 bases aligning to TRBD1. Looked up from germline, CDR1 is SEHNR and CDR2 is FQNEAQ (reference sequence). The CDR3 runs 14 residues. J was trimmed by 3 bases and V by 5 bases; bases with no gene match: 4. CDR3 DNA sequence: TGTGCCAGCAGCGTACAGGGGTTCAATCAGCCCCAGCATTTT. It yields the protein CASSVQGFNQPQHF.

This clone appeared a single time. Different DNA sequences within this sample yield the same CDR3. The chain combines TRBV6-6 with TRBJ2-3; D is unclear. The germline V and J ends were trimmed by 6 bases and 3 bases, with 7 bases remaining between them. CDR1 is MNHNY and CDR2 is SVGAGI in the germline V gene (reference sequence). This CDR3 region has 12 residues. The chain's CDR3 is CASSSPTDTQYF. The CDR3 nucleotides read TGTGCCAGCAGCTCCCCAACAGATACGCAGTATTTT.

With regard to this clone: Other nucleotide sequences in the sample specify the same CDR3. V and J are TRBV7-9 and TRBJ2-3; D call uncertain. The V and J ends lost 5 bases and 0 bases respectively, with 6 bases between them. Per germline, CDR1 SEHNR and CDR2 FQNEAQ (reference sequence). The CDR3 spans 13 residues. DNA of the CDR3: TGTGCCAGCAGCCTCGGGAGCACAGATACGCAGTATTTT. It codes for CASSLGSTDTQYF. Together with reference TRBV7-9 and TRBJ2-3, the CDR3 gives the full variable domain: DTGVSQNPRHKITKRGQNVTFRCDPISEHNRLYWYRQTLGQGPEFLTYFQNEAQLEKSRLLSDRFSAERPKGSFSTLEIQRTEQGDSAMYLCASSLGSTDTQYFGPGTRLTVL.

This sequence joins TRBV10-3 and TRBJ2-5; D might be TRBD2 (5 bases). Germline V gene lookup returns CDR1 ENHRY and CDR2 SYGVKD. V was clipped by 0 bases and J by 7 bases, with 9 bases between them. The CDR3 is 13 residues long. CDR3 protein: CAISESRAGTQYF. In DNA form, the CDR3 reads TGTGCCATCAGTGAGTCGCGGGCCGGGACCCAGTACTTC.